The 24 T cell receptor beta chains below all came from one sample that was sequenced in a study of shared clonotypes between healthy human individuals. This table comes from immunoSEQ multiplex PCR, and its TCRdb copy is limited to in-frame clones, with some not included. Among millions of clones, 85% to 95% were seen once, and the ten largest hold 0.1% to 0.15%. The sample consisted of naive CD4+ T cells sorted from blood. Subset reported: CD45RA+ positively selected. Source of these receptors: a man aged 18 to 30 in good health.

The rearrangement uses TRBV28 and TRBJ2-7; the match to TRBD1 covers 7 bases. Trimming removed 6 bases from V and 0 bases from J; junction bases left unmatched: 8. Germline V gives CDR1 MDHEN, CDR2 SYDVKM. This CDR3 has 15 amino acids. CDR3 sequence: CASRQTGKNSYEQYF. Here the CDR3 DNA reads TGTGCCAGCAGACAGACAGGGAAAAACTCCTACGAGCAGTACTTC.

The chain uses TRBV27 and TRBJ1-6; tentatively, D is TRBD1 (6 bases). The V end was cut by 3 bases, the J end by 7 bases, with 19 bases between. The CDR3 contains 17 residues. Germline lookup yields CDR1 MNHEY and CDR2 SMNVEV (reference sequence). CDR3 sequence: CASSLAPLTGVNSPLHF. Here the CDR3 DNA reads TGTGCCAGCAGTTTGGCCCCCTTGACAGGAGTAAATTCACCCCTCCACTTT.

The chain uses TRBV6-6 and TRBJ2-1; 7 bases are shared with TRBD2. The CDR3 contains 12 residues. Germline V gene sequence: CDR1 MNHNY, CDR2 SVGAGI (reference sequence). V gave up 8 bases and J gave up 5 bases; unmatched junction bases: 3. For the CDR3, the DNA is TGTGCCAGCCGGGACTATGACAATGAGCAGTTCTTC. Its translation: CASRDYDNEQFF.

The CDR3 DNA is TGTGCCAGCAGCCAAGGGCCACCTCCCTACGAGCAGTACTTC. It specifies CASSQGPPPYEQYF. This chain uses TRBV16 with TRBJ2-7; D is ambiguous. CDR1 is KGHSY and CDR2 is FQNENV in the germline V gene. The CDR3 contains 14 residues. V shed 2 bases and J shed 2 bases, with 10 bases lying between them.

The rearrangement links TRBV9 to TRBJ2-5; the D is unclear. The CDR3 is 15 amino acids. Germline V CDR1 and CDR2: SGDLS, YYNGEE. Trimming stripped 4 bases from V and 4 bases from J, with 17 bases between. CDR3 in DNA: TGTGCCAGCAGCAAAGATGCCTACCCAGGAGAGACCCAGTACTTC. Its translation: CASSKDAYPGETQYF.

The J gene is TRBJ1-2, the V gene TRBV6-1; a weak D match, TRBD1 (5 bases). V lost 4 bases and J 5 bases, leaving 17 bases between the germline ends. CDR3 length: 15 residues. Germline V gives CDR1 MNHNS, CDR2 SASEGT. CDR3 DNA: TGTGCCAGCAGTGCCCTGGAGTGGGGGGTTTATGGCTACACCTTC. Translating it yields CASSALEWGVYGYTF.

This rearrangement joins TRBV6-5 to TRBJ2-3; 10 nucleotides align to TRBD1. Germline CDR1 reads MNHEY; CDR2 reads SVGAGI. V gave up 6 bases and J gave up 5 bases; unmatched junction bases: 5. The CDR3 covers 14 residues. Here the CDR3 reads CASRRQGAKDTQYF. The CDR3 DNA follows: TGTGCCAGCAGACGACAGGGGGCAAAAGATACGCAGTATTTT.

V and J are TRBV30 and TRBJ2-7; 9 nucleotides agree with TRBD1. This CDR3 contains 14 residues. CDR1 is GTSNPN, CDR2 SVGIG, per germline (reference sequence). After removal of 3 bases from V and 3 bases from J, the junction contained 6 bases not matched to a gene. The CDR3: CAWRSWTGDYEQYF. CDR3 DNA: TGTGCCTGGAGATCCTGGACAGGGGACTACGAGCAGTACTTC.

V usage is TRBV6-1 and J usage is TRBJ1-5; D unclear. Germline V gives CDR1 MNHNS, CDR2 SASEGT. The CDR3 consists of 14 residues. The germline V and J ends were trimmed by 5 bases and 0 bases, with 8 bases remaining between them. CDR3 loop: CASSRIYSNQPQHF. The CDR3 bases are TGTGCCAGCAGTAGAATCTATAGCAATCAGCCCCAGCATTTT.

V usage is TRBV7-2 and J usage is TRBJ1-4; D is ambiguous. CDR1 and CDR2 from the germline V gene are SGHTA and FQGNSA. V lost 6 bases and J 8 bases, leaving 22 bases between the germline ends. This CDR3 has 16 residues. The CDR3 loop reads CASRPGRGGLGEKLFF. The CDR3 coding sequence is TGTGCCAGCAGGCCCGGGAGAGGCGGCCTGGGAGAAAAACTGTTTTTT. Based on the CDR3 plus reference TRBV7-2 and TRBJ1-4, the full variable domain is GAGVSQSPSNKVTEKGKDVELRCDPISGHTALYWYRQSLGQGLEFLIYFQGNSAPDKSGLPSDRFSAERTGGSVSTLTIQRTQQEDSAVYLCASRPGRGGLGEKLFFGSGTQLSVL.

This chain uses TRBV6-5 with TRBJ2-7; 9 nucleotides line up with TRBD1. The CDR3 is 14 residues long. J gave up 2 bases and V 5 bases, and 4 bases lay outside the gene matches. CDR1 is MNHEY, CDR2 SVGAGI, per germline. The DNA of the CDR3 is TGTGCCAGCAGTAGGGGACAGGGCACCTACGAGCAGTACTTC. This gives the protein CASSRGQGTYEQYF.

Regarding this clone: Other DNA sequences in the same sample also yield this CDR3. V gene TRBV6-5 combines with J gene TRBJ1-1; TRBD1 might be the D (6 bases). This CDR3 region has 15 residues. Looked up from germline, CDR1 is MNHEY and CDR2 is SVGAGI. Trimming removed 5 bases at V and 4 bases at J, with 17 bases between. The CDR3 region has the DNA TGTGCCAGCAGTACCCGGGGAGGGGGGACCACTGAAGCTTTCTTT. Its protein is CASSTRGGGTTEAFF.

The chain employs TRBV10-3 and TRBJ2-3, with TRBD1 matching 9 bases. Unmatched junction bases numbered 8, after V lost 9 bases and J lost 4 bases. This CDR3 contains 14 residues. The germline CDR1 and CDR2 sequences are ENHRY and SYGVKD. The CDR3 reads CAIKWGQGADTQYF. The CDR3 DNA follows: TGTGCCATTAAATGGGGACAGGGAGCAGATACGCAGTATTTT.

To note about this clone: The same CDR3 also results from other DNA sequences found in this sample. This chain connects TRBV5-4 to TRBJ2-5, with 9 bases matching TRBD2. Germline loops: CDR1 SGHNT, CDR2 YYREEE (reference sequence). CDR3 length: 16 residues. Trimming took 2 bases from V and 2 from J; bases not matched to a gene: 7. The chain's CDR3 is CASSLGGSGGQETQYF. The CDR3 DNA sequence: TGTGCCAGCAGCTTAGGAGGCAGCGGGGGGCAAGAGACCCAGTACTTC.

The chain combines TRBV25-1 with TRBJ1-2, with TRBD1 matching 12 bases. The J segment lost 4 bases and the V segment lost 3 bases, leaving 9 bases of the junction unmatched. The CDR3 length is 17 residues. Germline loops: CDR1 MGHDK, CDR2 SYGVNS. The CDR3 is CASSDPGTGGTLYGYTF. The CDR3 region has the DNA TGTGCCAGCAGTGACCCGGGGACAGGGGGCACCCTCTATGGCTACACCTTC.

The CDR3 DNA sequence: TGCGCCAGCAGTTCCACCGGGACAGTTAACACTGAAGCTTTCTTT. Translating gives CASSSTGTVNTEAFF. The V call is TRBV10-2, the J call TRBJ1-1, with 7 bases that match TRBD1. The junction had 8 bases not matched to a gene; V was cut back by 5 bases and J by 2 bases. Germline V gives CDR1 WSHSY, CDR2 SAAADI. This CDR3 contains 15 residues.

The chain combines TRBV7-6 with TRBJ2-7, with 8 nucleotides matching TRBD1. The CDR3 consists of 14 residues. V trimming: 5 bases; J trimming: 2 bases; junction bases outside the gene matches: 5. The germline CDR1 and CDR2 sequences are SGHVS and FNYEAQ. The CDR3 spells CASSPLQGAYEQYF. In DNA, the CDR3 is TGTGCCAGCAGCCCTTTACAGGGGGCCTACGAGCAGTACTTC.

This sequence joins TRBV7-2 and TRBJ2-1, with TRBD1 identical over 9 bases. In germline, CDR1 is SGHTA, CDR2 FQGNSA. V shed 4 bases, J shed 10 bases, and the junction held 11 bases outside the gene matches. The CDR3 totals 15 residues. The DNA of the CDR3 is TGTGCCAGCAGCTCTAACGACAGGGGGGCGCGGGAGCAGTTCTTC. Protein sequence: CASSSNDRGAREQFF.

The chain joins TRBV2 to TRBJ1-5; D gene uncertain. The V and J ends lost 6 bases and 3 bases respectively, with 6 bases between them. Per the germline V gene, CDR1 is SNHLY and CDR2 is FYNNEI. CDR3 size: 12 residues. The CDR3 DNA sequence: TGTGCCAGCAGCCTCGACAATCAGCCCCAGCATTTT. Translating it yields CASSLDNQPQHF.

This chain links TRBV27 with TRBJ2-5; D perhaps matches TRBD2 (5 bases). V lost 1 base, J lost 7 bases, and 10 bases lay in between. The CDR3 contains 13 residues. The germline CDR1 and CDR2 sequences are MNHEY and SMNVEV (reference sequence). The CDR3 is CASSLYGAGTQYF. The CDR3 DNA is TGTGCCAGCAGTTTATATGGCGCGGGGACCCAGTACTTC.

The J gene is TRBJ2-7, the V gene TRBV10-3; 13 bases fit TRBD2. J was trimmed by 2 bases and V by 10 bases; bases with no gene match: 8. The CDR3 consists of 15 residues. Looked up from germline, CDR1 is ENHRY and CDR2 is SYGVKD. The CDR3, as DNA: TGTGCCAGCGGGACTAGCGGGGCGAATACCTACGAGCAGTACTTC. This translates into CASGTSGANTYEQYF.

V is TRBV6-5 and J is TRBJ2-5, with D perhaps given as TRBD1 or TRBD2 (5 bases each). V was pared by 5 bases and J by 2 bases, with 12 bases between. The CDR3 has 14 residues. The germline V gene has CDR1 MNHEY and CDR2 SVGAGI. This CDR3 reads CASSRGAGQETQYF. The CDR3 nucleotides are TGTGCCAGCAGTCGAGGGGCAGGTCAAGAGACCCAGTACTTC.

The DNA for the CDR3 is TGTGCCAGTAGTATAGTGCCGGATAATAACTATGGCTACACCTTC. As protein: CASSIVPDNNYGYTF. The chain carries TRBV19 and TRBJ1-2; D gene unclear. Germline-derived CDR1 and CDR2 are LNHDA and SQIVND (reference sequence). The CDR3 runs to 15 residues. Between the trimmed V and J ends, which lost 1 base and 1 base, there was a span of 10 bases.

The chain carries TRBV11-2 and TRBJ2-5, with D unresolved. This CDR3 region has 16 residues. With 0 bases removed from V and 1 base from J, the gap between germline ends came to 12 bases. Per the germline V gene, CDR1 is SGHAT and CDR2 is FQNNGV. This CDR3 is CASSLDLGSPQETQYF. DNA of the CDR3: TGTGCCAGCAGCTTAGACCTCGGCAGTCCCCAAGAGACCCAGTACTTC.